This TCR beta chain was retrieved from a study of post-analysis software for immune sequencing data. Overall study results and limits: Among about 5 TRBV segments more frequent in patients than controls were TRBV5-6, TRBV5-1 and TRBV20-1.

Points on this clonotype: Its antigen remains unknown.

Built from TCR beta cDNA, the libraries had unique molecular identifiers in them. MiXCR, applied by TCRdb to the PCR reads, yields one record per CDR3 protein. The sample consists of some 260,000 distinct CDR3 sequences, 35% to 40% of them appearing once. Germline CDR1 reads SQVTM; CDR2 reads ANQGSEA. V shed 4 bases and J shed 2 bases, with 12 bases lying between them. The CDR3 extends over 13 amino acids. The chain has TRBV29-1 and TRBJ2-7; maybe TRBD1 (5 bases). The sequenced sample was blood. The clonotype comes from a girl between 10 and 17 years old with multiple sclerosis. The CDR3 region has the DNA TGCAGCGTTGTATTGGGGCAGGCCTACGAGCAGTACTTC. Amino acid sequence: CSVVLGQAYEQYF.